Below, 21 T cell receptor beta chains from the same sample are listed, as sequenced in a study of beta chain features in type 1 diabetes. All of the isolated RNA was reverse transcribed, so expressed TCRB transcripts were sequenced. Some clones are missing from TCRdb's copy, which holds only in-frame ones; the method was immunoSEQ multiplex PCR. The table records more than 300,000 clones, around 8% of them present only once. The sample comprised central memory CD4+ T cells from blood. The receptors were gathered from a woman between 18 and 30 years old in good health.

This clone was observed a few times. The CDR3, as DNA: TGTGCCAGCATAACAGATCTGGTCTATGGCTACACCTTC. Amino acid sequence: CASITDLVYGYTF. The chain recombines TRBV2 with TRBJ1-2; D is unresolved. CDR3 length: 13 residues. V dropped 7 bases and J dropped 4 bases, with 13 bases sitting between them. Per germline, CDR1 SNHLY and CDR2 FYNNEI.

V is TRBV18 and J is TRBJ2-7; 11 bases fit TRBD2. CDR3 size: 14 residues. Looked up from germline, CDR1 is KGHSH and CDR2 is LQKENI. J was trimmed by 4 bases and V by 2 bases; bases with no gene match: 1. The CDR3 region is CASSPTSGSYEQYF. The CDR3 DNA follows: TGTGCCAGCTCACCAACTAGCGGGAGTTACGAGCAGTACTTC. The complete variable domain, with remaining parts taken from reference TRBV18 and TRBJ2-7, reads NAGVMQNPRHLVRRRGQEARLRCSPMKGHSHVYWYRQLPEEGLKFMVYLQKENIIDESGMPKERFSAEFPKEGPSILRIQQVVRGDSAAYFCASSPTSGSYEQYFGPGTRLTVT.

J is TRBJ2-1 and V is TRBV19; no clear D gene. The CDR3 is made up of 14 amino acids. The germline gives CDR1 LNHDA, CDR2 SQIVND (reference sequence). Trimming removed 8 bases at V and 5 bases at J, with 16 bases between. The CDR3 reads CASARTRYDNEQFF. Here the CDR3 DNA reads TGTGCCAGTGCAAGGACGAGGTACGACAATGAGCAGTTCTTC. Based on the CDR3 plus reference TRBV19 and TRBJ2-1, the full variable domain is DGGITQSPKYLFRKEGQNVTLSCEQNLNHDAMYWYRQDPGQGLRLIYYSQIVNDFQKGDIAEGYSVSREKKESFPLTVTSAQKNPTAFYLCASARTRYDNEQFFGPGTRLTVL.

The chain has TRBV7-2 and TRBJ2-4, with D maybe TRBD1 (7 bases). With 8 bases removed from V and 0 bases from J, the gap between germline ends came to 8 bases. CDR1 and CDR2 from the germline V gene are SGHTA and FQGNSA. The CDR3 has 13 residues. The CDR3 DNA sequence: TGTGCCAGCCAGGGGGGAGCCAAAAACATTCAGTACTTC. The encoded protein is CASQGGAKNIQYF. Supplemented by reference TRBV7-2 and TRBJ2-4, the full variable domain reads GAGVSQSPSNKVTEKGKDVELRCDPISGHTALYWYRQSLGQGLEFLIYFQGNSAPDKSGLPSDRFSAERTGGSVSTLTIQRTQQEDSAVYLCASQGGAKNIQYFGAGTRLSVL.

This chain connects TRBV7-2 to TRBJ2-7, with D perhaps TRBD2 (6 bases). Between the trimmed V and J ends, which lost 5 bases and 3 bases, there was a span of 14 bases. This CDR3 is 14 amino acids long. Germline lookup yields CDR1 SGHTA and CDR2 FQGNSA. The DNA for the CDR3 is TGTGCCAGCAGCGATAGCGGATGGGACTACGAGCAGTACTTC. This gives the protein CASSDSGWDYEQYF.

V is TRBV13 and J is TRBJ1-1; tentatively, D is TRBD1 (5 bases). The CDR3 length is 13 residues. Germline CDR1 is PRHDT and CDR2 is FYEKMQ (reference sequence). Trimming pared 5 bases from V and 4 bases from J, leaving 11 bases between. The CDR3 DNA reads as TGTGCCAGCAGCCTGACTCAGGGCACTGAAGCTTTCTTT. Its protein is CASSLTQGTEAFF.

The gene calls are TRBV19 and TRBJ2-3; no clear D. Trimming shortened V by 3 bases and J by 0 bases, and 10 bases separated the two germline ends. The germline gives CDR1 LNHDA, CDR2 SQIVND (reference sequence). This CDR3 comprises 15 residues. The CDR3 sequence: CASSMDETSTDTQYF. The CDR3 DNA reads as TGTGCCAGTAGTATGGACGAAACTAGCACAGATACGCAGTATTTT.

The chain is built from TRBV14 and TRBJ2-2; the D gene is possibly TRBD2 (6 bases). CDR1 is SGHDN and CDR2 is FVKESK in the germline V gene. V shed 4 bases and J shed 6 bases, with 15 bases lying between them. The CDR3 extends over 15 amino acids. CDR3 in DNA: TGTGCCAGCAGCCGCCTCCGGGGAGGCGCCGGGGAGCTGTTTTTT. It encodes CASSRLRGGAGELFF.

The V call is TRBV27, the J call TRBJ1-5; 9 nucleotides match TRBD1. The CDR3 length is 16 residues. The V gene's germline CDR1 is MNHEY and CDR2 SMNVEV (reference sequence). The V and J ends lost 3 bases and 2 bases, in that order; junction bases with no gene match: 5. The CDR3 is CASSFTGQGGNQPQHF. The CDR3 DNA is TGTGCCAGCAGTTTTACGGGACAGGGAGGCAATCAGCCCCAGCATTTT.

A few counts support this clone. The V gene is TRBV19, the J gene TRBJ1-4; a possible D gene is TRBD1 (6 bases). CDR1 is LNHDA and CDR2 is SQIVND in the germline V gene (reference sequence). The CDR3 has 12 residues. V lost 5 bases and J 10 bases, leaving 11 bases between the germline ends. CDR3 region: CASSARQAKLFF. The CDR3 nucleotides are TGTGCCAGTAGTGCCCGACAGGCAAAACTGTTTTTT.

This clone was observed a few times. This chain uses TRBV5-5 with TRBJ1-5; a possible D gene is TRBD1 (5 bases). Germline-derived CDR1 and CDR2 are SGHKS and YYEKEE (reference sequence). The ends were cut back, 4 bases at V and 6 bases at J, with 17 bases in the middle. This CDR3 has 15 residues. In nucleotides, the CDR3 is TGTGCCAGCAGCCTATACGGGGGGGAGGCTCAGCCCCAGCATTTT. It is translated as CASSLYGGEAQPQHF.

This chain links TRBV28 with TRBJ1-4, with 11 bases aligning to TRBD1. V was clipped by 5 bases and J by 7 bases; unmatched bases: 3. CDR1 and CDR2 (germline): MDHEN, SYDVKM. This CDR3 is 14 amino acids long. The CDR3: CASSRTGGGEKLFF. The CDR3 DNA follows: TGTGCCAGCAGTAGGACAGGGGGCGGTGAAAAACTGTTTTTT. Looking up the rest from reference TRBV28 and TRBJ1-4 gives the full variable domain: DVKVTQSSRYLVKRTGEKVFLECVQDMDHENMFWYRQDPGLGLRLIYFSYDVKMKEKGDIPEGYSVSREKKERFSLILESASTNQTSMYLCASSRTGGGEKLFFGSGTQLSVL.

Here the CDR3 DNA reads TGTGCCAGCAGCTTAGATACAGTTAAAGGCTACACCTTC. It is translated as CASSLDTVKGYTF. The chain has TRBV7-9 and TRBJ1-2; D is ambiguous. The CDR3 is 13 residues long. V was pared by 1 base and J by 8 bases, with 11 bases between. Germline lookup yields CDR1 SEHNR and CDR2 FQNEAQ (reference sequence).

This clone was picked up many times. This chain connects TRBV6-1 to TRBJ2-7; D is unclear. The CDR3 runs to 12 residues. V was pared by 0 bases and J by 6 bases, with 6 bases between. Germline CDR1 reads MNHNS; CDR2 reads SASEGT. The CDR3, as DNA: TGTGCCAGCAGTGAAGCAGCTATCGAGCAGTACTTC. The encoded protein is CASSEAAIEQYF.

This clone was observed a handful of times. This CDR3 reads CASSLWGRGETEAFF. DNA of the CDR3: TGTGCCAGCAGCTTATGGGGCAGGGGTGAAACTGAAGCTTTCTTT. The chain carries TRBV13 and TRBJ1-1, with a tentative D call TRBD1 (6 bases). V was clipped by 2 bases and J by 5 bases, with 15 bases between them. The CDR3 loop spans 15 amino acids. Germline CDR1 and CDR2: PRHDT and FYEKMQ (reference sequence).

Only a few counts were recorded for this clone. The rearrangement joins TRBV7-2 to TRBJ2-1; TRBD2 aligns across 9 bases. The V gene's germline CDR1 is SGHTA and CDR2 FQGNSA. J gave up 0 bases and V 5 bases, and 14 bases lay outside the gene matches. This CDR3 is 19 amino acids long. The chain's CDR3 is CASSPGGSGGFSSYNEQFF. In nucleotides, the CDR3 is TGTGCCAGCAGCCCAGGGGGTAGCGGGGGTTTCTCCTCCTACAATGAGCAGTTCTTC.

This clone was picked up many times. The chain joins TRBV7-2 to TRBJ2-5, with a weak D call TRBD1 (6 bases). The germline gives CDR1 SGHTA, CDR2 FQGNSA. The CDR3 covers 15 residues. Trimming cost V 2 bases and J 5 bases, with 15 bases left between them. The CDR3 region has the DNA TGTGCCAGCAGCTTATCCTATCAGGGGTGGGAGACCCAGTACTTC. This gives the protein CASSLSYQGWETQYF.

The chain recombines TRBV10-3 with TRBJ2-1, with 9 bases that match TRBD1. Losses at the gene ends were 7 bases for V and 10 bases for J; bases not matched to a gene: 11. The germline V gene has CDR1 ENHRY and CDR2 SYGVKD. CDR3 length equals 14 residues. As DNA, the CDR3 is TGTGCCATCACCAGAGGGGACAGGGTAGGCGAGCAGTTCTTC. Its translation: CAITRGDRVGEQFF.

This clone was found many times. The V gene is TRBV5-8, the J gene TRBJ2-3; D unresolved. This CDR3 spans 12 amino acids. Germline CDR1 is SGHTS and CDR2 is YDEGEE. V was shortened by 0 bases and J by 6 bases, with 5 bases between the two germline ends. As DNA, the CDR3 is TGTGCCAGCAGCTTGGTATGGGATACGCAGTATTTT. Amino acids: CASSLVWDTQYF.

This clone was seen only a few times. The chain is built from TRBV5-1 and TRBJ2-7; a possible D gene is TRBD1 (5 bases). Germline CDR1 and CDR2: SGHRS and YFSETQ. This CDR3 region has 12 residues. V was shortened by 4 bases and J by 1 base, with 6 bases between the two germline ends. CDR3 DNA: TGCGCCAGCAGCGCAGGGTCCTACGAGCAGTACTTC. It is translated as CASSAGSYEQYF.

The chain couples TRBV4-1 to TRBJ2-2; 13 positions match TRBD2. The CDR3 totals 16 residues. CDR1 and CDR2 from the germline V gene are MGHRA and YSYEKL. The trim removed 6 bases at V and 6 bases at J, leaving 7 bases unmatched. As DNA, the CDR3 is TGCGCCAGCAGGCCCGGGACTAGCGGGATGGCCGGGGAGCTGTTTTTT. As protein: CASRPGTSGMAGELFF.